The rows below give T cell receptor beta chains drawn from one sample of a study of blood T cells in healthy people across ages. TCRdb redid the calling of the 5' RACE reads with MiXCR, one entry per CDR3 protein. The sample records about 1,500,000 distinct CDR3 sequences, approximately 42% being singletons. The sequencing input was blood. The receptors here all came from a young woman in good health. CDR3s include the opening cysteine and the closing phenylalanine or tryptophan. The D gene is left open where the match is weak. Size values are once, few and many counts, or a class for expanded clones, and some rows have none.

TRBD2	TRBV2	TRBJ2-7	NA	CANTGTSSYEQYF	TGTGCCAATACCGGGACTAGCTCCTACGAGCAGTACTTC
TRBD2	TRBV12-3/TRBV12-4	TRBJ2-3	once	CASSFRLAGGRDTDTQYF	TGTGCCAGCAGTTTCAGACTAGCGGGGGGGCGGGACACAGATACGCAGTATTTT
TRBD1	TRBV6-7	TRBJ2-7	NA	CASSYRDRGLSYEQYF	TGTGCCAGCAGTTACAGGGACAGGGGGCTTTCCTACGAGCAGTACTTC
NA	TRBV20-1	TRBJ2-7	many	CSAARYEQYF	TGCAGTGCCGCTCGATACGAGCAGTACTTC
TRBD1	TRBV6-5	TRBJ1-2	NA	CASREPGQGYYGYTF	TGTGCCAGCAGAGAACCGGGACAGGGGTACTATGGCTACACCTTC
NA	TRBV6-1	TRBJ2-1	few	CAIKAVKDSPYNEQFF	TGTGCCATCAAGGCGGTCAAGGACAGCCCCTACAATGAGCAGTTCTTC
NA	TRBV5-4	TRBJ1-1	NA	CASSWGQGLNTEAFF	TGTGCCAGCAGCTGGGGGCAGGGACTGAACACTGAAGCTTTCTTT
NA	TRBV6-1	TRBJ2-4	once	CASSETRGKNTQYF	TGTGCCAGCAGTGAAACCAGGGGCAAAAACACTCAGTACTTT
NA	TRBV12-3/TRBV12-4	TRBJ2-1	NA	CASSPVPGLQNEQFF	TGTGCCAGCAGTCCAGTCCCGGGACTCCAAAATGAGCAGTTCTTC
NA	TRBV21-1	TRBJ2-3	NA	CPSSKALLGQRVKRPLETDTQYF	TGTCCCAGCAGCAAAGCGCTTTTGGGCCAACGGGTTAAAAGGCCCTTAGAGACAGATACGCAGTATTTT
TRBD1	TRBV29-1	TRBJ1-5	few	CSVSSGTGVQPQHF	TGCAGCGTTTCGTCGGGGACAGGGGTTCAGCCCCAGCATTTT
NA	TRBV29-1	TRBJ1-2	few	CSVGRQGGGYTF	TGCAGCGTGGGGAGGCAGGGAGGTGGCTACACCTTC
TRBD1	TRBV27	TRBJ1-6	NA	CASAWRDSDSPLHF	TGTGCCAGCGCTTGGAGGGACAGCGATTCACCCCTCCACTTT
NA	TRBV25-1	TRBJ1-1	NA	CASSELPMQFPYTEAFF	TGTGCCAGCAGTGAATTGCCCATGCAGTTCCCGTACACTGAAGCTTTCTTT
NA	TRBV15	TRBJ2-5	NA	CATSRGGMETQYF	TGTGCCACCAGCAGGGGGGGAATGGAGACCCAGTACTTC
NA	TRBV12-3/TRBV12-4	TRBJ2-5	few	CASSLEPGSQYF	TGTGCCAGCAGTTTAGAACCGGGGAGCCAGTACTTC
NA	TRBV6-1	TRBJ2-7	NA	CASGPGTHAYEQYF	TGTGCCAGCGGCCCCGGGACACACGCCTACGAGCAGTACTTC
NA	TRBV5-1	TRBJ2-5	NA	CASSPQEKETQYF	TGCGCCAGCAGCCCCCAAGAGAAAGAGACCCAGTACTTC
NA	TRBV28	TRBJ1-5	NA	CASSTMGFEQPQHF	TGTGCCAGCAGTACTATGGGATTCGAACAGCCCCAGCATTTT
TRBD2	TRBV12-3/TRBV12-4	TRBJ2-2	NA	CASSPTSGSTGELFF	TGTGCCAGCAGTCCGACTAGCGGGAGCACCGGGGAGCTGTTTTTT
NA	TRBV15	TRBJ2-5	few	CATSRDRDYQETQYF	TGTGCCACCAGCAGAGACCGGGACTACCAAGAGACCCAGTACTTC
TRBD2	TRBV12-3/TRBV12-4	TRBJ2-7	NA	CASSLTGLGGGSYEQYF	TGTGCCAGCAGTTTGACTGGACTAGGAGGCGGATCCTACGAGCAGTACTTC
NA	TRBV25-1	TRBJ2-3	NA	CASSEFARGDTQYF	TGTGCCAGCAGTGAATTCGCCCGGGGAGATACGCAGTATTTT
TRBD1	TRBV6-6	TRBJ2-3	few	CASTEDRQDTQYF	TGTGCCAGCACCGAGGACAGGCAGGATACGCAGTATTTT
NA	TRBV27	TRBJ2-3	NA	CASSKRRADTQYF	TGTGCCAGCAGCAAGCGAAGGGCAGATACGCAGTATTTT
TRBD1	TRBV7-9	TRBJ2-1	NA	CARQGARDNEQFF	TGTGCCAGGCAGGGGGCGCGGGACAATGAGCAGTTCTTC
NA	TRBV5-1	TRBJ2-5	few	CASRHSPGPKETQYF	TGCGCCAGCAGACATTCACCGGGACCCAAAGAGACCCAGTACTTC
TRBD1	TRBV7-2	TRBJ1-6	few	CASTAGTVNSPLHF	TGTGCCAGCACCGCCGGGACAGTTAATTCGCCCCTCCACTTT
TRBD2	TRBV4-2	TRBJ2-1	NA	CASSQELAGGRNNEQFF	TGTGCCAGCAGCCAAGAACTAGCGGGAGGTAGAAACAATGAGCAGTTCTTC
TRBD1	TRBV10-3	TRBJ1-2	once	CAISLNRGGYTF	TGTGCCATCAGCCTAAACAGGGGCGGCTACACCTTC
NA	TRBV20-1	TRBJ2-3	few	CSARITDTQYF	TGCAGTGCTAGAATCACAGATACGCAGTATTTT
NA	TRBV5-1	TRBJ1-3	NA	CASSLGALSGNTIYF	TGCGCCAGCAGCTTGGGGGCTCTCTCTGGAAACACCATATATTTT
NA	TRBV10-3	TRBJ2-1	few	CAISEREDNEQFF	TGTGCCATCAGTGAGAGGGAAGACAATGAGCAGTTCTTC
NA	TRBV30	TRBJ2-7	NA	CAWSLPGRSYEQYF	TGTGCCTGGAGTCTCCCGGGACGGAGCTACGAGCAGTACTTC
NA	TRBV5-4	TRBJ1-2	once	CASSTRTEANYGYTF	TGTGCCAGCAGCACCCGGACCGAGGCTAACTATGGCTACACCTTC
TRBD2	TRBV25-1	TRBJ2-4	NA	CASSELLAGKVGYNEQYF	TGTGCCAGCAGTGAATTACTAGCGGGGAAGGTTGGGTACAATGAGCAGTACTTC
TRBD2	TRBV2	TRBJ2-1	few	CASSDPSGGYNEQFF	TGTGCCAGCAGTGACCCTAGCGGGGGATACAATGAGCAGTTCTTC
TRBD2	TRBV5-1	TRBJ2-7	few	CASSLGTSDEQYF	TGTGCCAGCAGCCTAGGGACTAGCGATGAGCAGTACTTC
NA	TRBV9	TRBJ2-3	once	CASSAPGARDTQYF	TGTGCCAGCAGCGCCCCAGGGGCCCGGGATACGCAGTATTTT
NA	TRBV12-3/TRBV12-4	TRBJ2-7	few	CASSSDRLHYEQYF	TGTGCCAGCAGTTCAGACAGGCTCCACTACGAGCAGTACTTC
NA	TRBV29-1	TRBJ1-4	NA	CSVDLGGATGKLFF	TGCAGCGTTGATCTAGGCGGGGCGACTGGAAAACTGTTTTTT
NA	TRBV5-5	TRBJ1-1	NA	CASSLEGRGWNTEAFF	TGTGCCAGCAGCTTGGAGGGCAGGGGCTGGAACACTGAAGCTTTCTTT
NA	TRBV4-2	TRBJ2-1	NA	CASSQEPAGVYYNEQFF	TGTGCCAGCAGCCAAGAGCCTGCAGGGGTTTACTACAATGAGCAGTTCTTC
NA	TRBV4-2	TRBJ2-7	few	CASSQGENYEQYF	TGTGCCAGCAGCCAAGGAGAAAATTACGAGCAGTACTTC
NA	TRBV24-1	TRBJ2-3	once	CATSDYGGGASTDTQYF	TGTGCCACCAGTGATTACGGGGGAGGCGCTAGCACAGATACGCAGTATTTT
NA	TRBV9	TRBJ1-6	NA	CASSANRERNSPLHF	TGTGCCAGCAGCGCCAACAGGGAAAGGAATTCACCCCTCCACTTT
NA	TRBV9	TRBJ2-5	once	CASNVALGQETQYF	TGTGCCAGCAACGTAGCTCTAGGCCAAGAGACCCAGTACTTC
NA	TRBV27	TRBJ1-5	few	CASSLAYQGKNQPQHF	TGTGCCAGCAGTTTAGCCTACCAGGGTAAGAATCAGCCCCAGCATTTT
NA	TRBV20-1	TRBJ2-3	NA	CSAREPWGGTQYF	TGCAGTGCTAGAGAGCCTTGGGGAGGAACGCAGTATTTT